This T cell receptor (beta chain) stems from a study of blood T cell repertoires in COVID-19. Per the study methods: Scientists estimated how many nucleated cells there were by amplifying reference gene primers. Only in-frame clones appear in the TCRdb table, and some are missing; sequencing was by immunoSEQ multiplex PCR. That table gives V, J and clone size, and the DNA gave D and trimming. Here the sample spans 180,000 or so clones, 70% to 90% being singletons. This CDR3 is 15 amino acids long. The germline V gene has CDR1 SGHRS and CDR2 YFSETQ. Trimming took off 5 bases at V and 0 bases at J, with 11 bases between the two ends.

The rearrangement uses TRBV5-1 and TRBJ1-4, with D possibly being TRBD1 (5 bases). Sample: peripheral blood. The clonotype comes from a human donor with active or convalescent COVID-19. The donor label of this sample is uncertain. CDR3: CASSIDSPTNEKLFF. The CDR3 nucleotides are TGCGCCAGCAGTATCGACAGCCCAACTAATGAAAAACTGTTTTTT.